Listed below are T cell receptor beta chains from one sample, sequenced in a study of T cell responses to AZD1222 COVID-19 vaccine. Here immunoSEQ multiplex PCR was the method, and the copy in TCRdb shows in-frame clones only, minus some. The repertoire holds tens of thousands of clones, just over 90% seen once, with 2.5% to 4% in the top ten. The sample in question was peripheral blood, obtained 28 days after the second AZD1222 dose. Receptors originate from an adult who received the AZD1222 COVID-19 vaccine. Both conserved end residues are part of each CDR3. D genes are given only for firm matches. The size field is filled for only some rows; it gives once, few, many or a size class.

D	J	size	V	DNA	CDR3
-	TRBJ1-1	-	TRBV10-3	TGTGCCATCAGTGAGTTTGGGGGAAGCGGGATCACTGAAGCTTTCTTT	CAISEFGGSGITEAFF
-	TRBJ2-3	-	TRBV11-3	TGTGCCAGCAGCTTACGGAGCGGCACAGATACGCAGTATTTT	CASSLRSGTDTQYF
TRBD2	TRBJ2-1	-	TRBV6-4	TGTGCCAGCAGTGACCCATACCCCGGGACTAGCGGGAGAAATGCTGAGCAGTTCTTC	CASSDPYPGTSGRNAEQFF
-	TRBJ1-2	few	TRBV19	TGTGCCAGTAGTACCGCGACGGGCTCTAACTATGGCTACACCTTC	CASSTATGSNYGYTF
TRBD1	TRBJ1-5	-	TRBV6-2/TRBV6-3	TGTGCCAGCAGTTACTCGTCCAGGGGGGACAATCAGCCCCAGCATTTT	CASSYSSRGDNQPQHF
-	TRBJ1-5	-	TRBV2	TGTGCCAGCAGGAGGGGAGGGTCTGGGAATCAGCCCCAGCATTTT	CASRRGGSGNQPQHF
-	TRBJ2-1	few	TRBV7-9	TGTGCCAGCAGCACAAACCGGGGGTACGTCTCCTACAATGAGCAGTTCTTC	CASSTNRGYVSYNEQFF
TRBD1	TRBJ1-1	-	TRBV9	TGTGCCAGCAGCCCAGAGGGGGCAAAAGAAGCTTTCTTT	CASSPEGAKEAFF
-	TRBJ2-2	-	TRBV4-2	TGTGCCAGCAGCCAAGACCCAGGACGGGGAATGGGCTACGGGGAGCTGTTTTTT	CASSQDPGRGMGYGELFF
-	TRBJ1-1	-	TRBV10-3	TGTGCCATCAGTGGGGGCCCACAAGAGAACACTGAAGCTTTCTTT	CAISGGPQENTEAFF
-	TRBJ2-7	-	TRBV7-9	TGTGCCAGCAGCTTAGCGGCAGACTACGAGCAGTACTTC	CASSLAADYEQYF
-	TRBJ2-7	-	TRBV5-1	TGCGCCAGCAGCTTAGACGGCTTGTACGAGCAGTACTTC	CASSLDGLYEQYF
TRBD1	TRBJ1-2	-	TRBV19	TGTGCCAGCCTTCGACAGGGGGTAAATGGCTACACCTTC	CASLRQGVNGYTF
-	TRBJ2-7	few	TRBV5-5	TGTGCCAGCAGCGCGAGTCACACGGGGGAGCAGTACTTC	CASSASHTGEQYF
-	TRBJ2-3	-	TRBV6-5	TGTGCCAGCAGGGGAACAGATACGCAGTATTTT	CASRGTDTQYF
-	TRBJ1-1	few	TRBV9	TGTGCCAGCAGCGTAGAGGGGGTTGGTACTGAAGCTTTCTTT	CASSVEGVGTEAFF
-	TRBJ2-7	-	TRBV19	TGTGCCAGTAGTGGGGTCAACTCCTACGAGCAGTACTTC	CASSGVNSYEQYF
-	TRBJ1-2	-	TRBV29-1	TGCAGCGTTGAAGGTTCTAACTATGGCTACACCTTC	CSVEGSNYGYTF
-	TRBJ2-5	-	TRBV5-4	TGTGCCAGCAGCTTTAATCTAGGGGGTGGTGAGACCCAGTACTTC	CASSFNLGGGETQYF
-	TRBJ1-3	-	TRBV6-5	TGTGCCAGCAGTTACTCGACCGGGGAGGGAAACACCATATATTTT	CASSYSTGEGNTIYF
-	TRBJ2-1	-	TRBV9	TGTGCCAGCAGCGTAGAGCCGGGTCGGGGCAATGAGCAGTTCTTC	CASSVEPGRGNEQFF
-	TRBJ2-3	-	TRBV10-3	TGTGCCATCAGTGAGAGAGGGGGAACCCGAACCTCACAGGCGAATACGCAGTATTTT	CAISERGGTRTSQANTQYF
-	TRBJ2-5	-	TRBV5-4	TGTGCCAGCAGCTTTAGCAGCGGGTTTCAGACCCAGTACTTC	CASSFSSGFQTQYF
TRBD1	TRBJ1-1	-	TRBV5-4	TGTGCCAGCAGCTTGGTGGGACAGCCGAACACTGAAGCTTTCTTT	CASSLVGQPNTEAFF
-	TRBJ1-6	-	TRBV7-2	TGTGCCAGCAGCCCCAATTCGGGCTCACCCCTCCACTTT	CASSPNSGSPLHF
-	TRBJ1-3	once	TRBV29-1	TGCAGCGTTGGAGGTAGTCCGCTAGGAAACACCATATATTTT	CSVGGSPLGNTIYF
-	TRBJ1-2	-	TRBV5-1	TGCGCCAGCAGCGCGGGAAGTACGGTTAACTATGGCTACACCTTC	CASSAGSTVNYGYTF
TRBD2	TRBJ2-2	-	TRBV7-2	TGTGCCAGCAGCTTATCAGCGGGAGTGGGCACCGGGGAGCTGTTTTTT	CASSLSAGVGTGELFF
TRBD1	TRBJ1-1	-	TRBV19	TGTGCCAGTAGTATAAACTTAGACAGGGTGTATACAGCTTTCTTT	CASSINLDRVYTAFF
-	TRBJ2-5	-	TRBV9	TGTGCCAGCAGCGTAGCGGGGGAAGAGACCCAGTACTTC	CASSVAGEETQYF
TRBD2	TRBJ2-3	-	TRBV2	TGTGCCAGCAGATTACTAGCGGGAGGGACAGATACGCAGTATTTT	CASRLLAGGTDTQYF
-	TRBJ2-2	-	TRBV4-2	TGTGCCAGCAGCCAAGTCAGGGGCTCGAACACCGGGGAGCTGTTTTTT	CASSQVRGSNTGELFF
-	TRBJ1-1	once	TRBV30	TGTGCCTGGAGTCGTACGACTGAAGCTTTCTTT	CAWSRTTEAFF
-	TRBJ1-4	once	TRBV5-4	TGTGCCAGCAGCACCGGGACGGAAGAAAAACTGTTTTTT	CASSTGTEEKLFF
-	TRBJ1-4	-	TRBV6-5	TGTGCCAGCAGGAATCGACCCCGACGGGAAGAAAAACTGTTTTTT	CASRNRPRREEKLFF
-	TRBJ1-5	-	TRBV2	TGTGCCAGCAGTGCTCCCCAGGAGGCCAACCAGCCCCAGCATTTT	CASSAPQEANQPQHF
TRBD1	TRBJ2-7	-	TRBV5-4	TGTGCCAGCAGTTATCCGACAGGGTCATCCGAGCAGTACTTC	CASSYPTGSSEQYF
TRBD1	TRBJ2-5	-	TRBV10-3	TGTGCCATACGCCTCGACAGGGTGGAGACCCAGTACTTC	CAIRLDRVETQYF
-	TRBJ2-7	-	TRBV5-8	TGTGCCAGCACTGAGACGGGAAGCTCCTACGAGCAGTACTTC	CASTETGSSYEQYF
TRBD1	TRBJ1-2	-	TRBV9	TGTGCCAGCAGCGTGGGACAGGGGAACTATGGCTACACCTTC	CASSVGQGNYGYTF
-	TRBJ1-6	-	TRBV7-2	TGTGCCAGCAGCTTAGATTCACCCCTCCACTTT	CASSLDSPLHF
TRBD1	TRBJ1-2	-	TRBV7-2	TGTGCCAGCAGCCCGGCAGGGGGCTCTGGCTACACCTTC	CASSPAGGSGYTF
-	TRBJ1-1	-	TRBV29-1	TGCAGCGTTCAGAAGAACACTGAAGCTTTCTTT	CSVQKNTEAFF